These 31 T cell receptor beta chains were sequenced from one sample in a study of T cells in Graves' hyperthyroidism and ophthalmopathy. RNA transcripts served as the template for amplifying TCR beta CDR3 regions. A set of HTBI primers served as the primers for a first-round RT-PCR of the TCR CDR3. One entry per CDR3 protein, called by TCRdb with MiXCR from the multiplex PCR reads. The repertoire has about 640,000 distinct CDR3 sequences, 20% of them found once; the top ten carry around a third. The sample was blood. These receptors were taken from a man aged 25 to 40 with Graves' ophthalmopathy.

The rearrangement uses TRBV6-2 or TRBV6-3 and TRBJ2-6; D may be TRBD2 (5 bases). Germline-derived CDR1 and CDR2 are MNHEY and SVGEGT. V shed 1 base and J shed 0 bases, with 19 bases lying between them. This CDR3 has 20 amino acids. The CDR3 loop reads CASSYLRSVGGDSGANVLTF. CDR3 bases: TGTGCCAGCAGTTACTTGCGCTCTGTTGGAGGAGACTCTGGGGCCAACGTCCTGACTTTC.

The CDR3 coding sequence is TGTGCCAGCAGTTTAGCGGTTGGGGCAGTTCGGGGGCAGCCCCAGCATTTT. Amino acids: CASSLAVGAVRGQPQHF. The chain joins TRBV12-3 or TRBV12-4 to TRBJ1-5, with a weak D call TRBD1 (5 bases). V was clipped by 0 bases and J by 7 bases, with 19 bases between them. The CDR3 has 17 amino acids.

This clonotype has a count of ten or more. The rearrangement uses TRBV6-2 or TRBV6-3 and TRBJ2-1; D is tentatively TRBD1 or TRBD2 (5 bases each). CDR1 and CDR2 from the germline V gene are MNHEY and SVGEGT. The V end was cut by 4 bases, the J end by 7 bases, with 14 bases between. The length of the CDR3 is 14 residues. CDR3 coding DNA: TGTGCCAGCAGTTGGGACCCGACCGCAAATGAGCAGTTCTTC. This translates into CASSWDPTANEQFF.

The genes are TRBV19 and TRBJ2-7; 7 bases fit TRBD2. CDR3 length: 18 amino acids. After removal of 5 bases from V and 2 bases from J, the junction contained 18 bases not matched to a gene. Germline V gives CDR1 LNHDA, CDR2 SQIVND (reference sequence). The CDR3 loop is CASSSRLGGRLRTYEQYF. CDR3 bases: TGTGCCAGTAGTTCCCGATTAGGCGGGAGACTTCGGACCTACGAGCAGTACTTC.

The chain uses TRBV5-6 and TRBJ1-1; no clear D. This CDR3 contains 15 residues. Germline loops: CDR1 SGHDT, CDR2 YYEEEE. V was trimmed by 1 base and J by 2 bases, leaving 12 bases between them. This chain's CDR3 is CASSLYWQINTEAFF. The CDR3 DNA is TGTGCCAGCAGCTTGTATTGGCAGATAAACACTGAAGCTTTCTTT.

The gene calls are TRBV7-9 and TRBJ2-2; a possible D gene is TRBD2 (6 bases). The length of the CDR3 is 15 residues. Per germline, CDR1 SEHNR and CDR2 FQNEAQ (reference sequence). With 4 bases removed from V and 10 bases from J, the gap between germline ends came to 19 bases. The CDR3 sequence is CASSSLSGSGTELFF. CDR3 in DNA: TGTGCCAGCAGCTCCCTAAGCGGGTCGGGAACGGAGCTGTTTTTT.

The CDR3 DNA is TGCGCCAGCACCCCACTAGCGGGCCAGCCCTACGAGCAGTACTTC. Amino acids: CASTPLAGQPYEQYF. The genes are TRBV5-1 and TRBJ2-7, with TRBD2 identical over 9 bases. Germline values: CDR1 SGHRS, CDR2 YFSETQ. The CDR3 has 15 residues. V trimming: 6 bases; J trimming: 2 bases; junction bases outside the gene matches: 9.

The CDR3: CASSEGGTSGANVLTF. CDR3 DNA sequence: TGTGCCAGCAGTGAAGGAGGTACCTCTGGGGCCAACGTCCTGACTTTC. This chain links TRBV25-1 with TRBJ2-6, with D tentatively TRBD2 (5 bases). The CDR3 is made up of 16 amino acids. V gave up 2 bases and J gave up 0 bases, with 8 bases separating them. Looked up from germline, CDR1 is MGHDK and CDR2 is SYGVNS. The whole variable domain, remainder taken from reference TRBV25-1 and TRBJ2-6, is EADIYQTPRYLVIGTGKKITLECSQTMGHDKMYWYQQDPGMELHLIHYSYGVNSTEKGDLSSESTVSRIRTEHFPLTLESARPSHTSQYLCASSEGGTSGANVLTFGAGSRLTVL.

The chain has TRBV4-1 and TRBJ2-7; D possibly corresponds to TRBD2 (7 bases). V lost 4 bases to trimming and J lost 2 bases, with 15 bases between them. The CDR3 has 15 amino acids. Germline CDR1 MGHRA, CDR2 YSYEKL. CDR3 region: CASSLYPGGPYEQYF. CDR3 bases: TGCGCCAGCAGCCTATACCCGGGGGGCCCCTACGAGCAGTACTTC.

The V call is TRBV27, the J call TRBJ1-2, with 7 bases fitting TRBD1. From germline, CDR1 is MNHEY and CDR2 SMNVEV (reference sequence). With V trimmed by 2 bases and J by 5 bases, 8 bases remained unmatched. This CDR3 comprises 15 residues. In nucleotides, the CDR3 is TGTGCCAGCAGTTTAAGGGGGCAGGGGAAATATGGCTACACCTTC. Amino acids: CASSLRGQGKYGYTF.

This sequence joins TRBV19 and TRBJ1-2; D perhaps matches TRBD1 (5 bases). Germline V gene lookup returns CDR1 LNHDA and CDR2 SQIVND (reference sequence). Trimming took 4 bases from V and 3 from J, leaving 9 bases between them. The CDR3 is made up of 13 amino acids. CDR3 region: CASSRDGDYGYTF. DNA of the CDR3: TGTGCCAGTAGTAGGGACGGAGACTATGGCTACACCTTC. Variable domain in full (rest from reference TRBV19 and TRBJ1-2): DGGITQSPKYLFRKEGQNVTLSCEQNLNHDAMYWYRQDPGQGLRLIYYSQIVNDFQKGDIAEGYSVSREKKESFPLTVTSAQKNPTAFYLCASSRDGDYGYTFGSGTRLTVV.

A few counts support this clonotype. The chain couples TRBV30 to TRBJ2-5; possible D gene TRBD1, 5 bases. CDR1 and CDR2 from the germline V gene are GTSNPN and SVGIG (reference sequence). Trimming stripped 1 base from V and 2 bases from J, with 17 bases between. The CDR3 runs to 16 residues. CDR3 sequence (DNA): TGTGCCTGGAGTGCCCTCAAGGGGTTACTACAAGAGACCCAGTACTTC. Protein sequence: CAWSALKGLLQETQYF.

This clonotype occurred many times. The rearrangement joins TRBV10-1 to TRBJ2-3; 9 bases line up with TRBD2. Germline V lookup: CDR1 WNHNN, CDR2 SYGVQD (reference sequence). Germline trimming cut 4 bases from V and 3 bases from J; bases unmatched to any gene: 8. The CDR3 runs to 16 residues. CDR3 residues: CASSASLLAGTDTQYF. The CDR3 DNA sequence: TGCGCCAGCAGTGCCTCCCTTCTAGCGGGGACAGATACGCAGTATTTT.

This clonotype was counted once. CDR3 in amino acids: CASSKIPSGGVSEQYF. As DNA, the CDR3 is TGTGCCAGTAGTAAGATCCCTTCCGGAGGTGTGTCCGAGCAGTACTTC. The chain has TRBV19 and TRBJ2-7; a weak D match, TRBD2 (5 bases). CDR3 length: 16 residues. The V and J ends lost 4 bases and 6 bases respectively, with 22 bases between them. Per germline, CDR1 LNHDA and CDR2 SQIVND (reference sequence).

The chain uses TRBV5-1 and TRBJ2-5; 10 bases match TRBD1. The length of the CDR3 is 15 residues. The germline V gene has CDR1 SGHRS and CDR2 YFSETQ. V was clipped by 4 bases and J by 3 bases; unmatched bases: 6. The CDR3 DNA is TGCGCCAGCAGCCGGGACAGGGGAATTGAAGAGACCCAGTACTTC. It translates to CASSRDRGIEETQYF.

There are a few counts of this clonotype. The chain employs TRBV3-1 and TRBJ2-5, with 7 bases aligning to TRBD2. J was trimmed by 7 bases and V by 4 bases; bases with no gene match: 15. The CDR3 runs to 16 residues. Per germline, CDR1 LGHDT and CDR2 YNNKEL (reference sequence). The CDR3: CASSPSDRGDRGTQYF. In DNA form, the CDR3 reads TGTGCCAGCAGCCCTTCCGACCGGGGGGATCGAGGGACCCAGTACTTC.

In this sample, this clonotype turned up a few times. This chain's CDR3 is CASSVGILGGETQYF. The CDR3 DNA reads TGTGCCAGCAGCGTAGGCATTTTGGGTGGAGAGACCCAGTACTTC. This rearrangement joins TRBV9 to TRBJ2-5; D is unclear. The CDR3 extends over 15 amino acids. The germline V gene has CDR1 SGDLS and CDR2 YYNGEE. With 0 bases removed from V and 4 bases from J, the gap between germline ends came to 13 bases.

The chain joins TRBV29-1 to TRBJ2-3; 7 nucleotides agree with TRBD2. This CDR3 has 18 residues. The germline gives CDR1 SQVTM, CDR2 ANQGSEA. V trimming: 5 bases; J trimming: 3 bases; junction bases outside the gene matches: 20. The CDR3 DNA reads TGCAGCGTTTACCCATTGGTCTCCGGACTAGGCGTGACAGATACGCAGTATTTT. Its translation: CSVYPLVSGLGVTDTQYF.

This clonotype has just a few counts. The chain joins TRBV7-2 to TRBJ2-4; D unresolved. V shed 1 base and J shed 5 bases, with 18 bases lying between them. CDR1 is SGHTA, CDR2 FQGNSA, per germline. The CDR3 totals 17 residues. This chain's CDR3 is CASSLGLLGGPQNIQYF. CDR3 nucleotide sequence: TGTGCCAGCAGCTTAGGCCTCCTTGGCGGCCCCCAAAACATTCAGTACTTC.

The genes are TRBV28 and TRBJ2-2; 8 bases fit TRBD1. This CDR3 has 15 residues. Per the germline V gene, CDR1 is MDHEN and CDR2 is SYDVKM. The trim removed 6 bases at V and 2 bases at J, leaving 5 bases unmatched. The CDR3 DNA reads TGTGCCAGCAGCAAAACAGGGGGAAACACCGGGGAGCTGTTTTTT. It yields the protein CASSKTGGNTGELFF.

This clonotype was seen more than once but under ten times. The chain recombines TRBV7-2 with TRBJ2-7, with 10 bases aligning to TRBD2. The germline V gene encodes CDR1 SGHTA and CDR2 FQGNSA. The trim removed 5 bases at V and 4 bases at J, leaving 14 bases unmatched. This CDR3 contains 17 residues. CDR3 nucleotides: TGTGCCAGCAGCCACCCAGGAGCGGGAGGGCCCCAATACGAGCAGTACTTC. The encoded protein is CASSHPGAGGPQYEQYF.

This chain links TRBV4-3 with TRBJ2-7, with TRBD1 identical over 9 bases. The CDR3 has 15 amino acids. V trimming: 1 base; J trimming: 2 bases; junction bases outside the gene matches: 3. Germline V gene lookup returns CDR1 LGHNA and CDR2 YSLEER. CDR3 sequence: CASSQARQGAYEQYF. For the CDR3, the DNA is TGCGCCAGCAGCCAAGCCAGACAGGGGGCCTACGAGCAGTACTTC.

The chain links TRBV19 to TRBJ1-5; 9 bases are shared with TRBD1. The CDR3 runs 15 residues. Germline assignment: CDR1 LNHDA and CDR2 SQIVND (reference sequence). V lost 8 bases, J lost 3 bases, and 8 bases stayed unmatched. The CDR3 DNA sequence: TGTGCCAGTGTACAGGGGGCCATGTACAATCAGCCCCAGCATTTT. This codes for CASVQGAMYNQPQHF.

The J gene is TRBJ2-2, the V gene TRBV28, with TRBD1 matching over 7 bases. CDR1 is MDHEN and CDR2 is SYDVKM in the germline V gene. Trimming at V came to 3 bases and at J to 0 bases, leaving 4 bases not matched to a gene. The length of the CDR3 is 16 residues. In DNA, the CDR3 is TGTGCCAGCAGTTTCGGGACAGTCGCGAACACCGGGGAGCTGTTTTTT. This codes for CASSFGTVANTGELFF.

The chain links TRBV15 to TRBJ2-5, with 8 bases matching TRBD1. CDR1 LNHNV and CDR2 YYDKDF come from the germline V gene (reference sequence). Losses at the gene ends were 1 base for V and 5 bases for J; bases not matched to a gene: 6. The CDR3 consists of 15 residues. The CDR3 bases are TGTGCCACCAGCAGAGTCAGGGGGCGGAGTGAGACCCAGTACTTC. It yields the protein CATSRVRGRSETQYF.

This clonotype has only a few counts. The J gene is TRBJ2-3, the V gene TRBV11-2, with 7 nucleotides matching TRBD2. The CDR3 has 16 residues. With 5 bases clipped from V and 4 bases from J, the junction kept 12 bases outside the gene matches. Germline values: CDR1 SGHAT, CDR2 FQNNGV. Here the CDR3 DNA reads TGTGCCAGCAGCCCTAATGGTGGGCGGGAGTCAGATACGCAGTATTTT. Amino acids: CASSPNGGRESDTQYF.

This clonotype came up a few times. This chain joins TRBV7-3 and TRBJ2-1, with TRBD2 matching 9 bases. From germline, CDR1 is SGHTA and CDR2 FQGTGA. The CDR3 is 15 amino acids. Trimming removed 4 bases from V and 0 bases from J; junction bases left unmatched: 1. CDR3 sequence reads: CASSSSGASYNEQFF. The CDR3 DNA sequence: TGTGCCAGCAGCTCTAGCGGGGCCTCCTACAATGAGCAGTTCTTC.

The sample holds many counts of this clonotype. The chain links TRBV6-1 to TRBJ2-6; tentatively, D is TRBD2 (5 bases). The CDR3 is 15 residues long. The germline V gene encodes CDR1 MNHNS and CDR2 SASEGT. V shed 3 bases and J shed 0 bases, with 6 bases lying between them. CDR3 sequence: CASSEGSSGANVLTF. The CDR3 DNA is TGTGCCAGCAGTGAGGGGAGCTCTGGGGCCAACGTCCTGACTTTC.

The table lists this clonotype with many counts. This chain uses TRBV20-1 with TRBJ1-1; TRBD1 might be the D (5 bases). The V and J ends lost 0 bases and 1 base respectively, with 12 bases between them. This CDR3 contains 15 residues. CDR1 DFQATT and CDR2 SNEGSKA come from the germline V gene (reference sequence). The CDR3 is CSARDYGTSNTEAFF. DNA for the CDR3: TGCAGTGCTAGAGATTATGGGACCTCGAACACTGAAGCTTTCTTT.

V and J are TRBV5-1 and TRBJ2-1; 7 nucleotides agree with TRBD2. Germline values: CDR1 SGHRS, CDR2 YFSETQ. The CDR3 has 15 amino acids. The trim removed 5 bases at V and 4 bases at J, leaving 9 bases unmatched. CDR3 in DNA: TGCGCCAGCAGGGCAGCGGGAAAGACGTACAATGAGCAGTTCTTC. This translates into CASRAAGKTYNEQFF.

This clonotype showed up many times. This rearrangement joins TRBV20-1 to TRBJ2-3, with D perhaps matching TRBD2 (6 bases). This CDR3 spans 15 amino acids. The V end was cut by 0 bases, the J end by 3 bases, with 13 bases between. Germline CDR1 reads DFQATT; CDR2 reads SNEGSKA (reference sequence). The CDR3 reads CSARDASDFTDTQYF. Here the CDR3 DNA reads TGCAGTGCTAGAGATGCTAGCGACTTTACAGATACGCAGTATTTT.